Sequencing of this T cell receptor (beta chain) was carried out in a study of cytotoxic CD8 clonotypes in ibrutinib-treated CLL. Whole-study context: Partial responders about 25, complete 2; about twelve progressed and about 15 stayed in remission by median roughly 5.5 years.

Note on this clone: What it binds is unknown.

Overall study results and limits: Public clonotypes, found uncommonly, either contracted or stayed stable on treatment.

The CDR3 loop spans 16 amino acids. V trimming: 4 bases; J trimming: 3 bases; junction bases outside the gene matches: 9. The germline gives CDR1 MNHEY, CDR2 SMNVEV (reference sequence). The method was immunoSEQ multiplex PCR; TCRdb's version includes in-frame clones alone and lacks a portion of them. The sample has about 200,000 clones, roughly 72% seen once. The clonotype originates from a human donor with chronic lymphocytic leukemia. Sequenced here: PBMCs, sampled after 24 months of ibrutinib treatment. The chain carries TRBV27 and TRBJ2-5, with 9 positions matching TRBD2. As DNA, the CDR3 is TGTGCCAGCAGTTCTATTAGGACTAGCGAGAAAGAGACCCAGTACTTC. Encoded protein: CASSSIRTSEKETQYF.